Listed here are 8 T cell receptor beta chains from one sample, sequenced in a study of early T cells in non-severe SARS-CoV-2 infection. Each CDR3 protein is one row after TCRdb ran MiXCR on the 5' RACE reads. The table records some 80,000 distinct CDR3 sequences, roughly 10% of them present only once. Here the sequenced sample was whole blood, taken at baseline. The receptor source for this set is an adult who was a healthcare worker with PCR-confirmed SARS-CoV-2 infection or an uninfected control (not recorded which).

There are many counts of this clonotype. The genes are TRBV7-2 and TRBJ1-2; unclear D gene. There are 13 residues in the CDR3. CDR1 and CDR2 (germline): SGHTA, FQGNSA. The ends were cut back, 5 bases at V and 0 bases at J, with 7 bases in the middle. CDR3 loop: CASSPQANYGYTF. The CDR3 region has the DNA TGTGCCAGCAGCCCCCAAGCTAACTATGGCTACACCTTC.

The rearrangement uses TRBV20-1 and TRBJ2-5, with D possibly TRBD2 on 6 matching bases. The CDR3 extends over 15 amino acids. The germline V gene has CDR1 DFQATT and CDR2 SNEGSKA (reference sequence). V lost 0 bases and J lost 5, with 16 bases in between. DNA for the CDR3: TGCAGTGCTAGAGATTCGGCGGGGTTCGACGAGACCCAGTACTTC. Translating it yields CSARDSAGFDETQYF.

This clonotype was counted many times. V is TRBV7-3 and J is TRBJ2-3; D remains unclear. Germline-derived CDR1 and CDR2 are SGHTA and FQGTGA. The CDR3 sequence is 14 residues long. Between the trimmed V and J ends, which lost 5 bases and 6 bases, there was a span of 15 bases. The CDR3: CASSPRPNTDTQYF. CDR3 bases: TGTGCCAGCAGCCCCCGACCCAACACGGATACGCAGTATTTT.

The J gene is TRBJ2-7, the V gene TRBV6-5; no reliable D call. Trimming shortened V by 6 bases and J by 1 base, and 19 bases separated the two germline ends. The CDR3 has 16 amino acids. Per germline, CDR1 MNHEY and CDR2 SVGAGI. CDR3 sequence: CASSQISSSLSYEQYF. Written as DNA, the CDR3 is TGTGCCAGCAGCCAAATCTCTTCCTCGCTATCCTACGAGCAGTACTTC.

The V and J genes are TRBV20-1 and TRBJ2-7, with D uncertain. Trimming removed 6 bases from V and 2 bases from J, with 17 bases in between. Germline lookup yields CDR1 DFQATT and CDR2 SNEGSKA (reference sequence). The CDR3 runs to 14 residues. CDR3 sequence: CSAGPPQNPYEQYF. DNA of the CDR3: TGCAGTGCCGGGCCCCCCCAGAATCCCTACGAGCAGTACTTC.

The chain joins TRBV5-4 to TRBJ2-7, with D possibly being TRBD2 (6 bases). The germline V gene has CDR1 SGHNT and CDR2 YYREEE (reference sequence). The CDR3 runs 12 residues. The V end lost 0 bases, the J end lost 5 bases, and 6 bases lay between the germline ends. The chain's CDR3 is CASSLGLDEQYF. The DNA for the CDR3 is TGTGCCAGCAGCTTGGGACTAGACGAGCAGTACTTC.

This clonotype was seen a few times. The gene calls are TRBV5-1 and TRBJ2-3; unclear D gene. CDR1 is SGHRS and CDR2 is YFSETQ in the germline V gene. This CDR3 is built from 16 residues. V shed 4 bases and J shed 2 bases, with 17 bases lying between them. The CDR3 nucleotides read TGCGCCAGCAGCCCCCGATCCGGGCCCACCACAGATACGCAGTATTTT. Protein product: CASSPRSGPTTDTQYF.

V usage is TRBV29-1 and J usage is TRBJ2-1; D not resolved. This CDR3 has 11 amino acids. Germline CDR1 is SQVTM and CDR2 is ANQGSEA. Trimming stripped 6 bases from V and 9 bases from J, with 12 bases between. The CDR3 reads CSVLVTSEQFF. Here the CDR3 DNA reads TGCAGCGTCCTAGTGACTTCTGAGCAGTTCTTC.